The present TCR beta chain was sequenced within a study of regulatory T cells in long-lasting Graves disease. This clonotype was observed many times. Its antigen is as yet unknown. The germline gives CDR1 SGHRS, CDR2 YFSETQ. Trimming cost V 1 base and J 10 bases, with 17 bases left between them. The CDR3 runs to 15 residues. Overall study results and limits: Less diverse TCR repertoires were seen in persistent Graves' patients than in newly diagnosed ones. It was possible that the small sample size reduced accuracy. Gene preferences differed: TRBV28, TRBJ1-2, TRBJ2-5 in persistent cases.

Regarding time point: newly diagnosed GD, antithyroid drugs for less than 3 months. RNA from PBMCs was the source of the TCR library. Graves' disease diagnoses used American Thyroid Association guidelines. In building TCR beta libraries, iRepertoire HTBI primers were used together with Arm-PCR of CDR3 regions. Via MiXCR, TCRdb re-called the multiplex PCR reads, giving one row per CDR3 protein. The repertoire holds over 300,000 distinct CDR3 sequences, with less than 20% as singletons. Sequencing used peripheral blood mononuclear cells (PBMCs), obtained at new diagnosis, from a patient treated with antithyroid drugs. V and J are TRBV5-1 and TRBJ1-4; tentative D call: TRBD1 (5 bases). The receptor was derived from a female donor with Graves disease. CDR3 sequence (DNA): TGCGCCAGCAGCTTGTTGGAGGGGATGGCCCGAAAACTGTTTTTT. Protein sequence: CASSLLEGMARKLFF.